The entry below gives a single T cell receptor (beta chain) sequence along with its context. Its antigen is not known. At collection, donors were nominally healthy, but unrecorded immune exposures were probable. The PCR made use of 60 Vbeta and 13 Jbeta primers. The table came from immunoSEQ multiplex PCR; TCRdb's copy has only in-frame clones and leaves some out. The table records roughly 230,000 clones, over 90% of them present only once. The sample is drawn from a study of cytomegalovirus exposure and HLA in healthy donors. Notes on the study in general: The presence/absence work took it that sequencing depth was about the same across donors. Common viral pathogens (according to a later analysis) appeared linked to several of the most significant clusters.

Sequences were obtained from PBMCs. The TCR was taken from a girl aged 2 to 9 in good health and CMV-seronegative.

CDR3 amino acids: CASSSGQGTPKAFF. CDR3 DNA: TGTGCCAGCAGTAGTGGACAGGGAACGCCAAAAGCTTTCTTT. The chain has TRBV27 and TRBJ1-1, with 8 nucleotides matching TRBD1. This CDR3 is built from 14 residues. The ends lost 5 bases at V and 9 bases at J; junction bases unmatched: 11. Germline-derived CDR1 and CDR2 are MNHEY and SMNVEV (reference sequence).